A selection of T cell receptor beta chains follows, all from one sample in a study of blood T cell repertoires in COVID-19. Clones were sequenced by immunoSEQ multiplex PCR, and TCRdb holds only the in-frame ones, with some missing. The sample lists about 670,000 clones, just under 90% occurring once. What was sequenced was peripheral blood. These receptors all come from a woman aged 18-30 years with acute or convalescent COVID-19. Both conserved end residues are part of each CDR3. D genes are given only for firm matches. Clone size is not always given. Where it is, it says once, few, many or a class for expanded clones.

V gene	J gene	clone size	D gene	CDR3 DNA	CDR3 protein
TRBV5-5	TRBJ2-7	-	TRBD1	TGTGCCAGCAGCTTGGAAGGACAGGGCTACGAGCAGTACTTC	CASSLEGQGYEQYF
TRBV5-6	TRBJ1-1	-	-	TGTGCCAGCAGCTTCGCACAGCTTCTCACTGAAGCTTTCTTT	CASSFAQLLTEAFF
TRBV6-4	TRBJ2-1	few	-	TGTGCCAGCAGTGACTCGGGTCCGGTAGGGGGATCCTACAATGAGCAGTTCTTC	CASSDSGPVGGSYNEQFF
TRBV7-9	TRBJ1-3	once	TRBD1	TGTGCCAGCAGCTCGGGACAGTTGGACTCTGGAAACACCATATATTTT	CASSSGQLDSGNTIYF
TRBV19	TRBJ1-5	-	-	TGTGCCAGTAGTATAAGTCCGCGGGGCCGGCCCCAGCATTTT	CASSISPRGRPQHF
TRBV7-2	TRBJ1-1	-	-	TGTGCCAGCAGCTTTATTGGGGAGGACACTGAAGCTTTCTTT	CASSFIGEDTEAFF
TRBV6-6	TRBJ1-4	-	TRBD1	TGTGCCAGCAGTTATACCGGGACAGGTGAAAAACTGTTTTTT	CASSYTGTGEKLFF
TRBV18	TRBJ1-2	-	TRBD1	TGTGCCAGCTCCGGACAGGGTAATGATGGCTACACCTTC	CASSGQGNDGYTF
TRBV4-1	TRBJ2-3	-	TRBD2	TGCGCCAGCAGCCAAGATCCTACTAGCGGGGGTGATACGCAGTATTTT	CASSQDPTSGGDTQYF
TRBV30	TRBJ1-2	-	-	TGTGCCTGGACCCCAGGGTCTTCGCCCCGCTACACCTTC	CAWTPGSSPRYTF
TRBV9	TRBJ2-6	-	-	TGTGCCAGCAGCGTAACTATCTCCCCGCTCTCTGGGGCCAACGTCCTGACTTTC	CASSVTISPLSGANVLTF
TRBV10-3	TRBJ1-2	-	TRBD1	TGTGCCATCAGTCCCGACAGGGTGAATGGCTACACCTTC	CAISPDRVNGYTF
TRBV5-6	TRBJ2-4	-	-	TGTGCCAGCAGCTTGGCAGGGATGGAAAACATTCAGTACTTC	CASSLAGMENIQYF
TRBV12-3/TRBV12-4	TRBJ2-7	-	-	TGTGCCAGCAGTTTCTCGAGCTCCTACGAGCAGTACTTC	CASSFSSSYEQYF
TRBV3-1/TRBV3-2	TRBJ2-7	-	TRBD1	TGTGCCAGCAGCCTGTACCCCGGGACAGGGGACGAGCAGTACTTC	CASSLYPGTGDEQYF
TRBV5-5	TRBJ1-4	-	-	TGTGCCAGCAGCTTGTTAGGGGTAGGGTATGAAAAACTGTTTTTT	CASSLLGVGYEKLFF
TRBV4-1	TRBJ1-2	-	TRBD1	TGCGCCAGCAGCCAAGATATGAGGGGGCCTGGAGATGGCTACACCTTC	CASSQDMRGPGDGYTF
TRBV30	TRBJ2-3	-	TRBD2	TGTGCCTGGAGGGGACTAGCAGTAACAGATACGCAGTATTTT	CAWRGLAVTDTQYF
TRBV2	TRBJ1-3	-	TRBD1	TGTGCCAGCAGCGGGGGACAGGCTGGAAACACCATATATTTT	CASSGGQAGNTIYF
TRBV9	TRBJ1-6	-	TRBD1	TGTGCCAGCAGCTTCTCCTCCGGGACAGGGGATTCACCCCTCCACTTT	CASSFSSGTGDSPLHF
TRBV7-9	TRBJ2-7	-	-	TGTGCCAGCAGCTTAGCGGGGGCAGTCGAGCAGTACTTC	CASSLAGAVEQYF
TRBV7-8	TRBJ1-1	-	-	TGTGCCAGCAGCGCGGGGCCATACACTGAAGCTTTCTTT	CASSAGPYTEAFF
TRBV6-5	TRBJ1-2	-	-	TGTGCCACCAGGGAGTATGAGGGCTACACCTTC	CATREYEGYTF
TRBV5-6	TRBJ1-2	-	-	TGTGCCAGCAGCTTCAGGGTGACGACCTATGGCTACACCTTC	CASSFRVTTYGYTF
TRBV5-6	TRBJ1-1	-	-	TGTGCCAGCAGCTTGATTTCACTCTCTGAGGCTTTCTTT	CASSLISLSEAFF
TRBV4-3	TRBJ1-6	-	-	TGCGCCAGCAGCCAGGACAGTCTTAGCTCCTATAATTCACCCCTCCACTTT	CASSQDSLSSYNSPLHF
TRBV7-9	TRBJ2-7	-	-	TGTGCCAGCAGCACCAGTCGGGGAAGCTCCTACGAGCAGTACTTC	CASSTSRGSSYEQYF